These T cell receptor beta chains were read from a single sample in a study of vaccination and CD4 T cells after COVID-19. These TCRs are of unknown antigen specificity. TCRdb reprocessed the PCR reads with MiXCR, giving one entry per CDR3 protein. The sample contains 7,000 to 9,000 distinct CDR3 sequences, about three quarters of which appear only once. Sequenced: CD4+ T cells from blood, cultured in vitro. These receptors came from a human donor who had recovered from COVID-19. Both conserved end residues are part of each CDR3. The D gene is left open where the match is weak. The size field is filled for only some rows; it gives once, few, many or a size class.

V gene,clone size,J gene,D gene,CDR3 DNA,CDR3 protein
TRBV11-3,NA,TRBJ2-3,NA,TGTGCCAGCAGCTCGCCGTTCCGGGCGGCAGATACGCAGTATTTT,CASSSPFRAADTQYF
TRBV7-3,NA,TRBJ2-3,NA,TGTGCCAGCAGCTTAGGAGCTGCCTCTGATACGCAGTATTTT,CASSLGAASDTQYF
TRBV19,NA,TRBJ1-5,TRBD1,TGTGCCAGTAGTTCCCGGTGGACAGGGGAAGTTTATCAGCCCCAGCATTTT,CASSSRWTGEVYQPQHF
TRBV27,NA,TRBJ1-4,NA,TGTGCCAGCAGCCTGAGGCCGGCGGCAAATGAAAAACTGTTTTTT,CASSLRPAANEKLFF
TRBV11-2,NA,TRBJ1-6,NA,TGTGCCAGCAGTATAAGAAGGGGAGATAGTTCACCCCTCCACTTT,CASSIRRGDSSPLHF
TRBV20-1,few,TRBJ1-5,TRBD1,TGCAGTGCTGCCACGGGACAGATAAATCAGCCCCAGCATTTT,CSAATGQINQPQHF
TRBV20-1,NA,TRBJ2-1,TRBD1,TGCAGTGCTAGAGAGACAGGGTTAGGAAATGAGCAGTTCTTC,CSARETGLGNEQFF
TRBV7-9,NA,TRBJ1-2,TRBD1,TGTGCCAGCAGCCCCGACAGGGGACAGATCTATGGCTACACCTTC,CASSPDRGQIYGYTF
TRBV7-3,NA,TRBJ2-3,TRBD2,TGTGCCAGCAGCTTAAGGGGAGCGGGAGGGTCCACAGATACGCAGTATTTT,CASSLRGAGGSTDTQYF
TRBV5-1,NA,TRBJ1-1,NA,TGCGCCAGCACCTACGGCGGGGGCACTGAAGCTTTCTTT,CASTYGGGTEAFF
TRBV24-1,NA,TRBJ1-2,NA,TGTGCCACCAGTGATTTTAAGGGCGGCTACACCTTC,CATSDFKGGYTF
TRBV2,NA,TRBJ2-1,NA,TGTGCCAGCAGTGAAAGGAGGACTACGCTAGCGACTATTCATGAGCAGTTCTTC,CASSERRTTLATIHEQFF
TRBV15,few,TRBJ2-1,NA,TGTGCCACCAGCAGAGACCTCAGTGGTGAGCAGTTCTTC,CATSRDLSGEQFF
TRBV19,NA,TRBJ1-4,NA,TGTGCCAGTAGTATTGGGAGGGTGAATGAAAAACTGTTTTTT,CASSIGRVNEKLFF
TRBV10-3,once,TRBJ2-5,NA,TGTGCCATCAGTGAGAGAGGCGGCGTCGGGGAGACCCAGTACTTC,CAISERGGVGETQYF
TRBV7-9,NA,TRBJ1-1,TRBD1,TGTGCCAGCAGCGTGGGGCAGGGGGAGGCCACTGAAGCTTTCTTT,CASSVGQGEATEAFF